This TCR beta chain was profiled in a study of cytomegalovirus exposure and HLA in healthy donors. Note on this clone: What it binds is not known.

The CDR3 contains 13 residues. CDR1 SGHAT and CDR2 FQNNGV come from the germline V gene. Trimming removed 3 bases from V and 8 bases from J, with 8 bases in between. 13 Jbeta primers and 60 Vbeta primers were used for the PCR. Assay: immunoSEQ multiplex PCR; the TCRdb copy retains only in-frame clones and omits some. The repertoire holds more than 110,000 clones, around 80% seen once, with approximately 1.3% in the top ten. General study results and limits: As was reported, the classifier diagnosed cytomegalovirus status with high specificity and sensitivity.

Sequencing was carried out using PBMCs. This chain connects TRBV11-2 to TRBJ2-6; weak D call: TRBD2 (5 bases). The clonotype originates from a man under 40 in good health and CMV-seropositive. The CDR3 nucleotides read TGTGCCAGCAGCTTGAGGGCGCCCAACGTCCTGACTTTC. Translation gives CASSLRAPNVLTF.